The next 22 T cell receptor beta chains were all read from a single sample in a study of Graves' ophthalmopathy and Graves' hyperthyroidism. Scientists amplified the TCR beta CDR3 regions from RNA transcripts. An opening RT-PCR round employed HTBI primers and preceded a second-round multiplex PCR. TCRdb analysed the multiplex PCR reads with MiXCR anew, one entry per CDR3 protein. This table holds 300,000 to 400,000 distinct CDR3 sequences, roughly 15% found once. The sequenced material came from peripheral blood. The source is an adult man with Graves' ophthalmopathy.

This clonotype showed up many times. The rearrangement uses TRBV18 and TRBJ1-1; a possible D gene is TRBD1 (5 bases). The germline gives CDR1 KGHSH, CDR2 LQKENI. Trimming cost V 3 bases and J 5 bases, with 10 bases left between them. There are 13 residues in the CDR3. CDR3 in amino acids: CASSPTGLTEAFF. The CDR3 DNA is TGTGCCAGCTCACCTACAGGTCTTACTGAAGCTTTCTTT.

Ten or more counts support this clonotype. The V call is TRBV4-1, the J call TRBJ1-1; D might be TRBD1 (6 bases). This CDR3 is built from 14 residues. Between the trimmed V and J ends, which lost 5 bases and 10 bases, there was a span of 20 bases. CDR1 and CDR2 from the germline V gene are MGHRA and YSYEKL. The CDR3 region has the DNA TGCGCCAGCAGCGGGGGGACATCTGAGTTTCGAGCTTTCTTT. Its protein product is CASSGGTSEFRAFF.

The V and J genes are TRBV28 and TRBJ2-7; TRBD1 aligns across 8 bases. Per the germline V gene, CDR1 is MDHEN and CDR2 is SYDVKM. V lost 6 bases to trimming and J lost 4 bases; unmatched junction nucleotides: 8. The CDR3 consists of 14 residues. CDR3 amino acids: CASSLGQGQYEQYF. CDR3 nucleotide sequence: TGTGCCAGCAGCCTTGGACAGGGTCAGTACGAGCAGTACTTC.

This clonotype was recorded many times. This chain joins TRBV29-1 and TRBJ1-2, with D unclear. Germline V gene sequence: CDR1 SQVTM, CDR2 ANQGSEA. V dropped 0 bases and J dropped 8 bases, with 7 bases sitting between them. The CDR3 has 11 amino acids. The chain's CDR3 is CSVEEVRGYTF. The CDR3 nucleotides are TGCAGCGTTGAAGAGGTTCGGGGCTACACCTTC.

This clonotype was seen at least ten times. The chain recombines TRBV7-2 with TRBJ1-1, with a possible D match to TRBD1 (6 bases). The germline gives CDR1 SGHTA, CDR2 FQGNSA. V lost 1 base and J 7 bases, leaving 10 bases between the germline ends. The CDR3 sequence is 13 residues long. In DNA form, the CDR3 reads TGTGCCAGCAGCTTAGGGTGGACAGTTGAAGCTTTCTTT. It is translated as CASSLGWTVEAFF.

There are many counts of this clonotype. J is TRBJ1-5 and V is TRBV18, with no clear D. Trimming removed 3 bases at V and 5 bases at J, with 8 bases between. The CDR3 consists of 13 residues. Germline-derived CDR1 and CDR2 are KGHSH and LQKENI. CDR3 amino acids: CASSPDRYQPQHF. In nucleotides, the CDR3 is TGTGCCAGCTCACCGGACCGTTATCAGCCCCAGCATTTT.

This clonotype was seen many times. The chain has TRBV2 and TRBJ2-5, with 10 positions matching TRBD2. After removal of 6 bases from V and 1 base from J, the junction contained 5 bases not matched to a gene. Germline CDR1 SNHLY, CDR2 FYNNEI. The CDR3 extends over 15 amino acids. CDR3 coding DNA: TGTGCCAGCAGGATTAGCGGGAGGACCCAAGAGACCCAGTACTTC. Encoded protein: CASRISGRTQETQYF.

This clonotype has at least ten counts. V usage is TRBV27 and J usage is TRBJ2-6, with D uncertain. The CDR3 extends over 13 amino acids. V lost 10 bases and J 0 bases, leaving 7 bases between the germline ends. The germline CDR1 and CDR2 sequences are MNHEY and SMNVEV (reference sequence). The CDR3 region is CATSYSGANVLTF. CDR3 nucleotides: TGTGCCACATCCTACTCTGGGGCCAACGTCCTGACTTTC. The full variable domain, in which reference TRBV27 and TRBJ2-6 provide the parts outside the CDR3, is EAQVTQNPRYLITVTGKKLTVTCSQNMNHEYMSWYRQDPGLGLRQIYYSMNVEVTDKGDVPEGYKVSRKEKRNFPLILESPSPNQTSLYFCATSYSGANVLTFGAGSRLTVL.

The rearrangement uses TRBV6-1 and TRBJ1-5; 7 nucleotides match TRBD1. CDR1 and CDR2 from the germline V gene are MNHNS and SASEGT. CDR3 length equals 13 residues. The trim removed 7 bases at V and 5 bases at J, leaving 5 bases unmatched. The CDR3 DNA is TGTGCCAGCAACGACAGGGCGTATCAGCCCCAGCATTTT. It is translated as CASNDRAYQPQHF.

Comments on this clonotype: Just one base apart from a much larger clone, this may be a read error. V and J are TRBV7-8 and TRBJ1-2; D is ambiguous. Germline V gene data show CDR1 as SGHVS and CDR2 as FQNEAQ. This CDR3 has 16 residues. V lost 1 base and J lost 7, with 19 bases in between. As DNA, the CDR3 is TGTGCCAGCAGCTTAGATTTCGCAGGCGTGGGAAGTGGCTACACCTTC. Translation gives CASSLDFAGVGSGYTF.

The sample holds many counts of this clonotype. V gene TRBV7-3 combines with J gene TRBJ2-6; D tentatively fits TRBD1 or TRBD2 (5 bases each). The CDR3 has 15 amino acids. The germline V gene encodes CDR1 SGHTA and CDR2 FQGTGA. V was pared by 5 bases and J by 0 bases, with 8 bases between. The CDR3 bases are TGTGCCAGCAGCGAGGGGCTCTCTGGGGCCAACGTCCTGACTTTC. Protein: CASSEGLSGANVLTF. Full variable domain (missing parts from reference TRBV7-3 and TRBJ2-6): GAGVSQTPSNKVTEKGKYVELRCDPISGHTALYWYRQSLGQGPEFLIYFQGTGAADDSGLPNDRFFAVRPEGSVSTLKIQRTERGDSAVYLCASSEGLSGANVLTFGAGSRLTVL.

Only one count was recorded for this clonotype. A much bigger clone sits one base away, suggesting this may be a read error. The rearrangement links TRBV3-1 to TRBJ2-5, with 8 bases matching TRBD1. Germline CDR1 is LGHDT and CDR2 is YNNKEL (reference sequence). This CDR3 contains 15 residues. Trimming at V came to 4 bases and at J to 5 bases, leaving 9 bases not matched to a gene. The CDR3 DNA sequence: TGTGCCAGCAGCCCAATGGACAGGGCTGAGGAGACCCAGTACTTC. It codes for CASSPMDRAEETQYF.

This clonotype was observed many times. The DNA of the CDR3 is TGCAGTGCTAGAGATATTGGGGTGAGGGCAGATTCACCCCTCCACTTT. Its translation: CSARDIGVRADSPLHF. The gene calls are TRBV20-1 and TRBJ1-6, with no clear D. The CDR3 is 16 residues long. V lost 0 bases and J 8 bases, leaving 17 bases between the germline ends. Germline CDR1 and CDR2: DFQATT and SNEGSKA (reference sequence).

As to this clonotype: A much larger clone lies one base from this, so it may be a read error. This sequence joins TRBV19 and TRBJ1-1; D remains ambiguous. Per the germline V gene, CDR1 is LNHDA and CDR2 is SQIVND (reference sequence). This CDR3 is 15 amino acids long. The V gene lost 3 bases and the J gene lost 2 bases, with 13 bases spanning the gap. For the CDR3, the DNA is TGTGCCAGTAGTATGGGGAGATGGGTAAACACTGAAGCTTTCTTT. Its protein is CASSMGRWVNTEAFF.

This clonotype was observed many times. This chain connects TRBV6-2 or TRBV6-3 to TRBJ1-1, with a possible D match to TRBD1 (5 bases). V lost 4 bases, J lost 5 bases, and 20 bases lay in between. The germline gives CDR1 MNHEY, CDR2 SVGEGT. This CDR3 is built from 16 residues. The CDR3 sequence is CASSFPVGGGRTEAFF. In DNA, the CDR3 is TGTGCCAGCAGTTTCCCGGTCGGGGGTGGGAGAACTGAAGCTTTCTTT.

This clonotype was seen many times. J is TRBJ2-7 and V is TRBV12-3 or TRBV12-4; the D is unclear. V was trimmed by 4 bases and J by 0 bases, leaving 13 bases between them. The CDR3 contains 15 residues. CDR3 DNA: TGTGCCAGCAGTTCCGGGCAGGTTCGCTCCTACGAGCAGTACTTC. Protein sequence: CASSSGQVRSYEQYF.

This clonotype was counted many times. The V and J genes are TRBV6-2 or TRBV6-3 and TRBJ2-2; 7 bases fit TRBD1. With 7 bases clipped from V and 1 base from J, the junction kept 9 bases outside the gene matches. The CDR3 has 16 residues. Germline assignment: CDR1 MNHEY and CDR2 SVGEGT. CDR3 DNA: TGTGCCAGCACCGATGACAGGGATCGGAACACCGGGGAGCTGTTTTTT. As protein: CASTDDRDRNTGELFF.

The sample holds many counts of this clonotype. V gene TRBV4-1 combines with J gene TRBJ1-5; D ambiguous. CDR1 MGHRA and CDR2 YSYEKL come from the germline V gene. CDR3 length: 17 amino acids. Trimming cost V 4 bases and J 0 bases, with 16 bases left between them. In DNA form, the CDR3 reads TGCGCCAGCAGCCCTGATCAGGCTCACTATAGCAATCAGCCCCAGCATTTT. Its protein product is CASSPDQAHYSNQPQHF.

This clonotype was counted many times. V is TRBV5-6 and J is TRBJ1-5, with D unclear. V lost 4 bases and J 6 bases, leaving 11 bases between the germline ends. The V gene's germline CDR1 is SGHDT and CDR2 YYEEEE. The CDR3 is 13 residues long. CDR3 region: CASSPRGRQPQHF. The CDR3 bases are TGTGCCAGCAGCCCACGTGGGCGTCAGCCCCAGCATTTT.

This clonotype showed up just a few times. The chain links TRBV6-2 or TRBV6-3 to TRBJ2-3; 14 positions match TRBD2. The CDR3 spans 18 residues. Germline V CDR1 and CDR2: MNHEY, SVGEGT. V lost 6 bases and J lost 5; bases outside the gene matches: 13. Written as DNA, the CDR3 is TGTGCCAGCAGAACCTTCCGACCGGGACTAGCGGGAGTAGATACGCAGTATTTT. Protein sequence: CASRTFRPGLAGVDTQYF.

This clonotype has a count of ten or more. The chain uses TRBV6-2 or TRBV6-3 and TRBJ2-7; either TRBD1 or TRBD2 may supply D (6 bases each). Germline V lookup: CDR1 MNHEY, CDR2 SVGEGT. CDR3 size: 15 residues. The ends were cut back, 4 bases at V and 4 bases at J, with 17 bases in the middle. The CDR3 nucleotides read TGTGCCAGCAGTTGGGAGTTCGGGGGCTGGTACGAGCAGTACTTC. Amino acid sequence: CASSWEFGGWYEQYF.

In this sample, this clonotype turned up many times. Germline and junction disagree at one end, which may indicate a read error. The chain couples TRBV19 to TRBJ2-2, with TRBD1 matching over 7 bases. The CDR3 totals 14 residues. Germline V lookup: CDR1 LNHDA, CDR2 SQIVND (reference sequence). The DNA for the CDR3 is TGTGCGAGTAGGAGGCAGGGGGTCACCGGGGAGCTGTTTTTT. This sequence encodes CASRRQGVTGELFF.